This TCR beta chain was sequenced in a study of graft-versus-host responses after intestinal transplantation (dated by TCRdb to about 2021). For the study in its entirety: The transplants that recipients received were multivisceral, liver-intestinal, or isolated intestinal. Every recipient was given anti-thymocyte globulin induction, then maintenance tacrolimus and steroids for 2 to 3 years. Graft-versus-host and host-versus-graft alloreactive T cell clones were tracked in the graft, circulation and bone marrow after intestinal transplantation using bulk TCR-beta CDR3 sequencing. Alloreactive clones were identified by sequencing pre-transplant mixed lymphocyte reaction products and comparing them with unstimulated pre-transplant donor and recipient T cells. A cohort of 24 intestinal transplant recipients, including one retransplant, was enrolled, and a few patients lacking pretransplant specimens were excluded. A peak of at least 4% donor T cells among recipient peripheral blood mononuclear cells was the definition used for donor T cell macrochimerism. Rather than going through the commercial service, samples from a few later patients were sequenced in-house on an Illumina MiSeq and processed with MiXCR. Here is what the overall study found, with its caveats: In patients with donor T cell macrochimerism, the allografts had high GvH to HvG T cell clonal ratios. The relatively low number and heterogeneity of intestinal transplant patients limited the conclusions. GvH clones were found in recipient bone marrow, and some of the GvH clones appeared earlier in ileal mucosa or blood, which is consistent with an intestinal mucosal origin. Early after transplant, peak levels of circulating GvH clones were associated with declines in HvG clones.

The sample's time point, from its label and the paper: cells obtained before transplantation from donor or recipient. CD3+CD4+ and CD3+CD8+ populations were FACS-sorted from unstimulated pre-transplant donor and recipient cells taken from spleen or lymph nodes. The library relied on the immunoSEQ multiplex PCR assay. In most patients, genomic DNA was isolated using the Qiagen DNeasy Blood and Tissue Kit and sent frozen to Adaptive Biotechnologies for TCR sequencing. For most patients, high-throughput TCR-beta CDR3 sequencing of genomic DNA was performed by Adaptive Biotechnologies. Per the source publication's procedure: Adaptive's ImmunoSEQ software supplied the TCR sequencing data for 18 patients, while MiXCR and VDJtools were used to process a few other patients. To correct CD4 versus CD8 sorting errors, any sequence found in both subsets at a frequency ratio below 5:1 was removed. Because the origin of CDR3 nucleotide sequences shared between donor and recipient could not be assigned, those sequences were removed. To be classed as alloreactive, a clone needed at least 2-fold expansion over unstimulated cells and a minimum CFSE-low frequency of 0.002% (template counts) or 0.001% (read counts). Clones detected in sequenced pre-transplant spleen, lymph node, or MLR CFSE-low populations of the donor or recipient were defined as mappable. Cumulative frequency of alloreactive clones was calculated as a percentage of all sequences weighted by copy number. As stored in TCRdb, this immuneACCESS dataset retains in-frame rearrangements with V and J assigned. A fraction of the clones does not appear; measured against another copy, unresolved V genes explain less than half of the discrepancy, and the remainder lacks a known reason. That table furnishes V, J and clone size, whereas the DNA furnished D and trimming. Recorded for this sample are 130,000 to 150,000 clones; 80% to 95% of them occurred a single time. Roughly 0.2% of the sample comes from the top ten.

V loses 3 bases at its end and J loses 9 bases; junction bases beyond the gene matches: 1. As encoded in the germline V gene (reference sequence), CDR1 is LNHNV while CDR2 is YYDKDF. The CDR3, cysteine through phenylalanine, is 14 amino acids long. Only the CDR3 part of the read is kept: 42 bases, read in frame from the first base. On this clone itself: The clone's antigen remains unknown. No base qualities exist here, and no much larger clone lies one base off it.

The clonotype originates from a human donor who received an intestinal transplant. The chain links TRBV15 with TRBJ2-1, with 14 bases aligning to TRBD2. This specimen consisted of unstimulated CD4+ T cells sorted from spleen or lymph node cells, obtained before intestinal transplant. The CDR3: CATSRGLAGVEQFF. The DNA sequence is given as TGTGCCACCAGCAGGGGACTAGCGGGAGTTGAGCAGTTCTTC.